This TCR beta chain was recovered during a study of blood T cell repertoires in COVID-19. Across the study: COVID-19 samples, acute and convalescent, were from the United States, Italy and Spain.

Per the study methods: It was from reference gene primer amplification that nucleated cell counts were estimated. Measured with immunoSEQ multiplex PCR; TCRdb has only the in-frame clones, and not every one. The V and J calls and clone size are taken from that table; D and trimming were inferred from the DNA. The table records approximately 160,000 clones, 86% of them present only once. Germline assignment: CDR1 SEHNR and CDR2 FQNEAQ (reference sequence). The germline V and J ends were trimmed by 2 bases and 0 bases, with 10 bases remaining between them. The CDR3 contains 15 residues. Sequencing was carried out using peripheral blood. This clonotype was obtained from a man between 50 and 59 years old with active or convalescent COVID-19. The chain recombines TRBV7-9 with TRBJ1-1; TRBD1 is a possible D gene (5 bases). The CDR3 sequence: CASSLSGQMNTEAFF. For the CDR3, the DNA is TGTGCCAGCAGCTTATCAGGGCAGATGAACACTGAAGCTTTCTTT.